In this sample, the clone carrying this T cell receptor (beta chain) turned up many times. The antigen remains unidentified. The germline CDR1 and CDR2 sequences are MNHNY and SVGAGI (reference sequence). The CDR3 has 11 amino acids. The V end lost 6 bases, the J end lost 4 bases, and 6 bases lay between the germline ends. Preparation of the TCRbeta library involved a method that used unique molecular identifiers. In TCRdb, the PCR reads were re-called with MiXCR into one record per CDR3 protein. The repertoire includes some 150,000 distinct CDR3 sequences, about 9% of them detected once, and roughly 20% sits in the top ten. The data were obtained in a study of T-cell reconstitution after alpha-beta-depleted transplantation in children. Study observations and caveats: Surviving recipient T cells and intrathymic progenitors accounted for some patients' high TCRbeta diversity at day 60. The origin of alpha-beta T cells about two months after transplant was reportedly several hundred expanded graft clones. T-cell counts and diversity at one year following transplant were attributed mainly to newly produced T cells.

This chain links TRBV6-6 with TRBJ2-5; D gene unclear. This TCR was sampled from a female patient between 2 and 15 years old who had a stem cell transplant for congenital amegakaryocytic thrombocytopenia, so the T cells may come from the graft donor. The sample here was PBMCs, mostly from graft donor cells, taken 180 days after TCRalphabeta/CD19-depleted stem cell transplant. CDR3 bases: TGTGCCAGCAGCCACGGAGAGACCCAGTACTTC. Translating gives CASSHGETQYF.